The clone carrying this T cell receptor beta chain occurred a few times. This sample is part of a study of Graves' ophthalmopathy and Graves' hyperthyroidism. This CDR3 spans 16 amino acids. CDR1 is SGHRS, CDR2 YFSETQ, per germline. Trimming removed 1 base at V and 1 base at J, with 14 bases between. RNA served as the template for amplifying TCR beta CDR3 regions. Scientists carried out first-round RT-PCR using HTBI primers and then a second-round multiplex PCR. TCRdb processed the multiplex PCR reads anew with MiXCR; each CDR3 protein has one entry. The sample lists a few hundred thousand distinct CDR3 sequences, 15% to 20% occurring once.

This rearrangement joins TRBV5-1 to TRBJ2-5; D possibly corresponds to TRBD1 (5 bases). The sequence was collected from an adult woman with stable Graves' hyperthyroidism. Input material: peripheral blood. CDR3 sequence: CASSLNVQGPQETQYF. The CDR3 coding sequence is TGCGCCAGCAGCTTGAACGTTCAGGGTCCCCAAGAGACCCAGTACTTC.